This T cell receptor (beta chain) was captured by sequencing in a study of T-cell memory formation after mild COVID-19 (dated by TCRdb to the early 2020s). Describing the broader study: Most TCR sequence clusters were specific to one of the two donors. Longitudinal TCRalpha and TCRbeta repertoire sequencing tracked T-cell clones expanding and contracting after mild COVID-19 in a couple of donors. Two young, previously healthy adult volunteers, one female and one male, were included in the cohort. Study-wide findings and limitations: The study included only a couple of mild cases, and larger cohorts that include severe cases with pre-infection samples were judged to be necessary. The detection of some responding clones in pre-infection memory suggests that pre-existing cross-reactive memory T cells joined the SARS-CoV-2 response. Contracting CD4+ clones turned up mainly in the CM and EM memory subsets, whereas EMRA was where CD8+ clones were enriched. SARS-CoV-2 specificity of the second-wave clones peaking on day 37 was not confirmed. Clones contracting from day 15 to 85 had balanced CD4/CD8 phenotypes, while a second wave expanding from day 15 to 37 was biased towards CD4+.

CDR1 and CDR2, looked up from the germline V gene, are SGHRS and YFSETQ. The germline ends are 13 bases apart after V is trimmed by 2 bases and J by 7 bases. Measured from the cysteine to the phenylalanine, the CDR3 is 14 residues long. Only the CDR3 DNA is retained, 42 bases long and in frame from the first base. This clonotype was counted many times. Its specific antigen is unknown. No per-base quality is available; no much larger clone lies one base away. The run used an Illumina NovaSeq 6000. TCRalpha and TCRbeta cDNA libraries were constructed by 5'RACE with constant-segment primers, with sample barcodes and unique molecular identifiers being introduced. Trizol reagent was used to extract RNA from every sample. Library amplification was performed in two PCR steps, and a second sample barcode and Illumina TruSeq adapters were introduced in the second step. Libraries were sequenced on an Illumina NovaSeq with 2 x 150 bp paired-end reads. The study's processing was this. The reads were demultiplexed and collapsed into UMI-guided consensus sequences using migec v1.2.7. Using mixcr v2.1.11, UMI consensuses were aligned to TRA and TRB V and J templates and then assembled into clonotypes. Expanded or contracted clonotypes were those called significant by both edgeR and NoisET, with noise models trained on biological replicates. For edgeR calls, the cutoffs were a false discovery rate-adjusted p below 0.01 and a log2 fold-change threshold of 1. PCA with hierarchical clustering of max-normalized trajectories of the 1000 most abundant clonotypes was used as exploratory dynamics analysis. Each responding clone was given a CD4 or CD8 phenotype based on the CD4+ and CD8+ repertoires, which had been sequenced separately. TCRdb cleaned the public reads at Q25 with fastp, built clones with MiXCR and kept in-frame beta chains. Every distinct CDR3 protein forms one entry, paired with its most common genes and DNA. TCRdb's processing, not the authors' own work, is the source of the V and J calls. A total of about 600,000 distinct CDR3 sequences appear in this sample, about 20% of them only once. The ten largest clones represent around 8.4% of the sample.

Ficoll-Paque density gradient centrifugation was used to isolate PBMCs. The V gene is TRBV5-1 and the J gene is TRBJ2-1; TRBD2 could be the D gene, as 6 bases match. The sequence was obtained from an adult woman who had mild COVID-19 (a few samples of this study predate the infection). The sample titles of this study are shuffled in the database, so cell type and time point are left out; the donor was told from shared clones. Sequenced sample: PBMCs or a T cell subset sorted from them (not recorded which). CDR3 region: CASSFSQGGNEQFF. The nucleotides read TGCGCCAGCAGCTTCTCGCAGGGAGGTAATGAGCAGTTCTTC.